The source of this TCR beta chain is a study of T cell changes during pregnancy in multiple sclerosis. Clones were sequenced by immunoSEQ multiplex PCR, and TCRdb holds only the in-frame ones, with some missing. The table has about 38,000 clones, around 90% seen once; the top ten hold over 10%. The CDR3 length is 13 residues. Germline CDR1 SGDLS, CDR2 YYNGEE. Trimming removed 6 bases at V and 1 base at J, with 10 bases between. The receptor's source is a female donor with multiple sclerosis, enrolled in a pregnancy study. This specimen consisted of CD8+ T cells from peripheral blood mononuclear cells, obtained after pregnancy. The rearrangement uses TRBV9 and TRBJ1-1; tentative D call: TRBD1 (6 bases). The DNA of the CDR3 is TGTGCCAGCACCAAGACAGGGAACACTGAAGCTTTCTTT. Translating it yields CASTKTGNTEAFF.